This T cell receptor (beta chain) was captured in a study of T cell repertoires in Merkel cell carcinoma (dated by TCRdb to between 2019 and 2020). For context, the study as a whole: Patients who had received intralesional immunotherapy or systemic immune checkpoint blockade ahead of the biopsy were left out. To be included, a participant needed a diagnosis of MCPyV-positive Merkel cell carcinoma and tumor-infiltrating lymphocytes that had been successfully expanded in vitro. Tetramer sorting, cloning and paired TCR sequencing of expanded tumor-infiltrating lymphocytes were first used to define MCPyV-specific clonotypes.

Note on this clone: Its antigen specificity is not known. Nothing much larger sits one base from this clone, and base qualities are not available.

The immunoSEQ assay was used for TRB CDR3 sequencing and data processing of tumor genomic DNA. TCRdb stores this immuneACCESS table with in-frame sequences only. Part of the clones is absent; in the studies checked, under half of the shortfall reflects unresolved V genes, and no reason is known for the rest. Across this sample there are roughly 14,000 clones, with roughly 71% seen only once. The ten largest make up more than 15% of the sample. Every study subject tested positive for serum antibodies to T-antigen and had biopsy-confirmed Merkel cell carcinoma that was MCPyV-positive. Genomic DNA was extracted from six adjacent 10-micron frozen tumor sections without cell sorting or culture. Optimal cutting temperature compound was used to freeze tumor biopsy tissue measuring roughly 5 x 5 x 5 mm. Hematoxylin and eosin scout sections confirmed abundant Merkel cell carcinoma and infiltrating cells in the frozen biopsy.

Broader findings and caveats from the paper: No normal tissue biopsies were studied.

The specimen sequenced was tumor tissue. This TCR was sampled from an adult with Merkel cell carcinoma.

The DNA is TGTGCCAGCAGTTACCGACAGGGGCTTAACAATGAGCAGTTCTTC. Its translation is CASSYRQGLNNEQFF. Rearrangement joined TRBV6-5 to TRBJ2-1, and 8 junction bases match TRBD1. The CDR3, cysteine through phenylalanine, is 15 amino acids long. The sequence is cut down to CDR3 DNA, 45 bases in frame from base 1. V is pruned by 2 bases and J by 5 bases, leaving 5 bases of the junction without a gene match. Sequences MNHEY (CDR1) and SVGAGI (CDR2) are obtained from the germline V gene.